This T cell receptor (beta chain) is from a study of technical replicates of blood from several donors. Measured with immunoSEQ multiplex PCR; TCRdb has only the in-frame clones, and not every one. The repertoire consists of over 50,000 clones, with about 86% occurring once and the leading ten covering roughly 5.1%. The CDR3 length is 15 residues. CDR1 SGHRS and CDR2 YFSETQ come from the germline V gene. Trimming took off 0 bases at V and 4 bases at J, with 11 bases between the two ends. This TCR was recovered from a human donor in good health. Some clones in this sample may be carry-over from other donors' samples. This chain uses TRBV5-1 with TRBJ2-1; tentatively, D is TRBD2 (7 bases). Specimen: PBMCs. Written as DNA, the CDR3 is TGCGCCAGCAGCTTGGGGGGGGGCCTATACAATGAGCAGTTCTTC. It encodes CASSLGGGLYNEQFF.